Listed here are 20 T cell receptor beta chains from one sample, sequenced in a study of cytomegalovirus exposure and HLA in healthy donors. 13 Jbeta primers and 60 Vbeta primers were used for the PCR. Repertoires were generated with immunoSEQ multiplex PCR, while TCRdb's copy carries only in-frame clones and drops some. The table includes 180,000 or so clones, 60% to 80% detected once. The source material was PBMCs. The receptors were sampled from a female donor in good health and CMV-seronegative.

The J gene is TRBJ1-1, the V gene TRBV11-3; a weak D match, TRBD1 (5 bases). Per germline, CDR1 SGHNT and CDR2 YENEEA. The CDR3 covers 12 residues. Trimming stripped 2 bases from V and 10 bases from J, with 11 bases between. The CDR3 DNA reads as TGTGCCAGCAGCTTATCTGACGGGGGAGCTTTCTTT. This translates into CASSLSDGGAFF.

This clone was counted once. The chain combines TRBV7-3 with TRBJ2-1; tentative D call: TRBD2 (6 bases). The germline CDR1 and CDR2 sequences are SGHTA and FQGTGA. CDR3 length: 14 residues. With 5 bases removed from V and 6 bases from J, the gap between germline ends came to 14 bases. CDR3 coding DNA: TGTGCCAGCAGCCCCTCCGGAGGGGTCAATGAGCAGTTCTTC. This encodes CASSPSGGVNEQFF. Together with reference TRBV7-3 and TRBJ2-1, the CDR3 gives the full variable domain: GAGVSQTPSNKVTEKGKYVELRCDPISGHTALYWYRQSLGQGPEFLIYFQGTGAADDSGLPNDRFFAVRPEGSVSTLKIQRTERGDSAVYLCASSPSGGVNEQFFGPGTRLTVL.

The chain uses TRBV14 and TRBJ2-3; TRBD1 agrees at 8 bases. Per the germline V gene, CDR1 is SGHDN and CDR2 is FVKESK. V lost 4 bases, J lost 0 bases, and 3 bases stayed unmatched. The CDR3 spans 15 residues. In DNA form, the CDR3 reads TGTGCCAGCAGCCCGTGGACAGGGAGCACAGATACGCAGTATTTT. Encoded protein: CASSPWTGSTDTQYF.

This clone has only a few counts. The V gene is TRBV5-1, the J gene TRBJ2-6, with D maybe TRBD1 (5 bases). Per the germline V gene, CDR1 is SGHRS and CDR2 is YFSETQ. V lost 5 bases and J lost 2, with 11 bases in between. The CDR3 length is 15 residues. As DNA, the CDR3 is TGCGCCAGCAGAAGGCAGGGTACTGGGGCCAACGTCCTGACTTTC. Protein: CASRRQGTGANVLTF.

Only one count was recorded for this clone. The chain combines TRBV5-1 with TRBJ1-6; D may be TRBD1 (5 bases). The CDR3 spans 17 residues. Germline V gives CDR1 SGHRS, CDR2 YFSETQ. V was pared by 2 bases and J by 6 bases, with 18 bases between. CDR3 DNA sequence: TGCGCCAGCAGCTTTGCCTCGACGGGTCAGGGTAATTCACCCCTCCACTTT. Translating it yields CASSFASTGQGNSPLHF.

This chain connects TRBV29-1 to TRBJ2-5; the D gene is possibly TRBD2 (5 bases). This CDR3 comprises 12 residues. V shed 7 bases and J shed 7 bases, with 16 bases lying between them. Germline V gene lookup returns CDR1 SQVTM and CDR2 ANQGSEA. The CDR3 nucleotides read TGCAGCGCCGATAGCCTAGGAGGGACCCAGTACTTC. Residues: CSADSLGGTQYF.

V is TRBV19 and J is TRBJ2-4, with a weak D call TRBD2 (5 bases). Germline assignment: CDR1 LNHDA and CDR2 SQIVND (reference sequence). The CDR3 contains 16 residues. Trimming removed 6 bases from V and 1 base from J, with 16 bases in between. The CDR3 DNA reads TGTGCCAGTAGCCCGGGATGGCAAATGGCCAAAAACATTCAGTACTTC. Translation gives CASSPGWQMAKNIQYF.

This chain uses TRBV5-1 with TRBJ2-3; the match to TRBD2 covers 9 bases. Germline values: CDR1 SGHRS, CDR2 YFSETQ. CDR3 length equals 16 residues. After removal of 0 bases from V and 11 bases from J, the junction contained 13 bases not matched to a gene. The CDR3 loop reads CASSLGWLSGGQMQYF. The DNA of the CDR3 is TGCGCCAGCAGCTTGGGGTGGCTGAGCGGGGGGCAAATGCAGTATTTT.

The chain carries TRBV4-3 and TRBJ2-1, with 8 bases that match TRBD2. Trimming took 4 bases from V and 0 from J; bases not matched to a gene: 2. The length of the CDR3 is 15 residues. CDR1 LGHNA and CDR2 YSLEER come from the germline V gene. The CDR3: CASSPAGASYNEQFF. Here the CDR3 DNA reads TGCGCCAGCAGCCCAGCGGGGGCCTCCTACAATGAGCAGTTCTTC.

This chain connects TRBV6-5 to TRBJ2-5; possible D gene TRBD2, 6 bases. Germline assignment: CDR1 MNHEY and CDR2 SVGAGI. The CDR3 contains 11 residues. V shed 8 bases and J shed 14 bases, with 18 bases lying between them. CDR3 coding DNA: TGTGCCAGCGGCGCTAGCGACGGTTCTTACTTC. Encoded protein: CASGASDGSYF.

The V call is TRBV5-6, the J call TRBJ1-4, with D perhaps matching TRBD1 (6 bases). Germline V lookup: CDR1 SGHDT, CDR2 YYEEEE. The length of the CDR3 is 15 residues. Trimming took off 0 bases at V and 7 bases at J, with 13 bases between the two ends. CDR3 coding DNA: TGTGCCAGCAGCTTGGCAGGGGCGATCGGTGAAAAACTGTTTTTT. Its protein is CASSLAGAIGEKLFF.

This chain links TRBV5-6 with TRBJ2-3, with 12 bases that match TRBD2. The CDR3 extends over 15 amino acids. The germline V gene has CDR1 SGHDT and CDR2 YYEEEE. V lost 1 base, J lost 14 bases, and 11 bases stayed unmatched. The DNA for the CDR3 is TGTGCCAGCAGCTTGCGCCTAGCGGGGGGGGCCCGCCCGTATTTT. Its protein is CASSLRLAGGARPYF.

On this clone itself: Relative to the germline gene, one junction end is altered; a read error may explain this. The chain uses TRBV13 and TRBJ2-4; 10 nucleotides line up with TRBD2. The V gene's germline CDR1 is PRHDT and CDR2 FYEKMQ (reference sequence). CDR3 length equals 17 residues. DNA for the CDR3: TGTGCCAGCAGCTTAGGCCTCGCGTCTAGCGGGAGTGGGGGGTTAGACTTC. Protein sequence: CASSLGLASSGSGGLDF.

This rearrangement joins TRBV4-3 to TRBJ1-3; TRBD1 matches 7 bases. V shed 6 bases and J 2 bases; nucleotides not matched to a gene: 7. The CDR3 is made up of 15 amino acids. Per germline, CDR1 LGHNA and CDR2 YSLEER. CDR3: CASSRGGTAGNTIYF. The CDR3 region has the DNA TGCGCCAGCAGTCGCGGCGGGACAGCTGGAAACACCATATATTTT.

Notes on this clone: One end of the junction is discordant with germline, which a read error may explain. CDR3 DNA: TGTGCCAGCAGTTTTGCTAATTCACCTCTCCACTTT. Amino acid sequence: CASSFANSPLHF. The V and J genes are TRBV28 and TRBJ1-6, with D uncertain. The germline gives CDR1 MDHEN, CDR2 SYDVKM. This CDR3 has 12 residues.

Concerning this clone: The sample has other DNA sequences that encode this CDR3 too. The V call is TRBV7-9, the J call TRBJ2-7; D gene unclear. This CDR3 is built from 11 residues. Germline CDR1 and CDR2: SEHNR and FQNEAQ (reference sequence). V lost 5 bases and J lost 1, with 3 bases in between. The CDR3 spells CASSPSYEQYF. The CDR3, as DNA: TGTGCCAGCAGCCCGTCCTACGAGCAGTACTTC.

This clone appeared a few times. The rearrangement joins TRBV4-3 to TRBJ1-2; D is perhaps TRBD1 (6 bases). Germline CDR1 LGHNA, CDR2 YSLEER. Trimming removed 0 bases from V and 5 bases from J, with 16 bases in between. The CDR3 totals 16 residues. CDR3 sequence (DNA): TGCGCCAGCAGCCAAGATCTGGGCAGGGGTCTTTATGGCTACACCTTC. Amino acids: CASSQDLGRGLYGYTF.

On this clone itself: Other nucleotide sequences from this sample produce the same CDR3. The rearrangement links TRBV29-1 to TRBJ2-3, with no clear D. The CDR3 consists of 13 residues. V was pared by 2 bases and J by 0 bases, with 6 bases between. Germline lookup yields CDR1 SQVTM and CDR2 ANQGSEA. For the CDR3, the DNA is TGCAGCGTTGAACCGGGTAGCACAGATACGCAGTATTTT. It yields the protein CSVEPGSTDTQYF.

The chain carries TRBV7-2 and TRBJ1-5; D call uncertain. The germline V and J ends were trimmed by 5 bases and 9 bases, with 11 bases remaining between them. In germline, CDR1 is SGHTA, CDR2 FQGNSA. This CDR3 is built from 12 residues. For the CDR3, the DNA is TGTGCCAGCAGCCTTGACGCGGGGCCCCAGCATTTT. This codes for CASSLDAGPQHF. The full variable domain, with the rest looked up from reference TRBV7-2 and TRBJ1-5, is GAGVSQSPSNKVTEKGKDVELRCDPISGHTALYWYRQSLGQGLEFLIYFQGNSAPDKSGLPSDRFSAERTGGSVSTLTIQRTQQEDSAVYLCASSLDAGPQHFGDGTRLSIL.

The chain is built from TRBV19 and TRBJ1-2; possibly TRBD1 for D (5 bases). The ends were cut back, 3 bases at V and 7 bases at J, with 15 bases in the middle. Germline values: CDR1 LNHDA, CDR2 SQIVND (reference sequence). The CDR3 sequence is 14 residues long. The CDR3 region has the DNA TGTGCCAGTAGTATCGGTTGGCAGGGAGGTGGCTACACCTTC. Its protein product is CASSIGWQGGGYTF.